The 9 T cell receptor beta chains listed next were all sequenced from one sample in a study of T cells in Graves' hyperthyroidism and ophthalmopathy (dated 2019 in TCRdb). Receptor libraries were prepared by multiplex PCR. The instrument was an Illumina HiSeq 2000. The TCR beta CDR3 regions were amplified from RNA transcripts. For the first round of RT-PCR on the TCR CDR3, the HTBI primer set was used together with the Qiagen OneStep RT-PCR kit. TCRdb trimmed public reads at Q25 via fastp, called clones via MiXCR and kept in-frame beta chains. Rows matching on CDR3 protein sequence are summarized as one entry with the most common DNA and genes. The sample records about 740,000 distinct CDR3 sequences, around 13% of which are singletons. The ten biggest clones cover 10% of the sample. What was sequenced was blood. The source is a woman aged 18-35 years with Graves' hyperthyroidism.

This clonotype was observed at least ten times. One junction end disagrees with the germline gene, perhaps due to a read error. The chain combines TRBV6-2 or TRBV6-3 with TRBJ2-7, with 8 positions matching TRBD1. In germline, CDR1 is MNHEY, CDR2 SVGEGT. The CDR3 contains 13 residues. The CDR3 here is CASTPGQVYEQYF. The CDR3 DNA reads as TGCGCCAGCACTCCGGGACAGGTGTACGAGCAGTACTTC.

This clonotype was found many times. The chain is built from TRBV7-9 and TRBJ1-2, with 7 bases identical to TRBD1. CDR1 and CDR2 (germline): SEHNR, FQNEAQ (reference sequence). The CDR3 spans 15 residues. The trim removed 6 bases at V and 2 bases at J, leaving 9 bases unmatched. DNA of the CDR3: TGTGCCAGCAGGTCTCTCCGGGACAGCAACTATGGCTACACCTTC. Translating it yields CASRSLRDSNYGYTF.

This clonotype was seen many times. The chain uses TRBV4-1 and TRBJ2-7, with D perhaps TRBD1 (5 bases). The ends were cut back, 4 bases at V and 0 bases at J, with 16 bases in the middle. CDR3 length: 16 amino acids. The germline V gene has CDR1 MGHRA and CDR2 YSYEKL. Here the CDR3 reads CASSPHRADSSYEQYF. The DNA for the CDR3 is TGCGCCAGCAGCCCCCATCGGGCAGACAGCTCCTACGAGCAGTACTTC.

The table lists this clonotype with many counts. The chain has TRBV3-1 and TRBJ2-5; 13 nucleotides align to TRBD2. This CDR3 contains 16 residues. The ends lost 4 bases at V and 4 bases at J; junction bases unmatched: 6. Germline V CDR1 and CDR2: LGHDT, YNNKEL (reference sequence). Here the CDR3 reads CASSPSGLAGIETQYF. The CDR3 DNA is TGTGCCAGCAGCCCTTCGGGACTAGCGGGAATAGAGACCCAGTACTTC.

The chain couples TRBV20-1 to TRBJ1-2; D unclear. Trimming pared 3 bases from V and 2 bases from J, leaving 16 bases between. Germline V gene data show CDR1 as DFQATT and CDR2 as SNEGSKA (reference sequence). The CDR3 contains 15 residues. CDR3 sequence (DNA): TGCAGTGCTAGGAGCGGTGGGGATCTCAACTATGGCTACACCTTC. Amino acid sequence: CSARSGGDLNYGYTF.

In this sample, this clonotype turned up a few times. CDR3 nucleotide sequence: TGTGCCAGCAGCCTATCGGGGAGAGGAAACACCATATATTTT. Its protein product is CASSLSGRGNTIYF. The V and J genes are TRBV7-2 and TRBJ1-3; D is unresolved. Germline V lookup: CDR1 SGHTA, CDR2 FQGNSA. The CDR3 is 14 residues long. Between the trimmed V and J ends, which lost 5 bases and 4 bases, there was a span of 12 bases.

This clonotype was seen more than once but under ten times. The CDR3 nucleotides read TGTGCCAGCGGTATACAGGGGAGCGAGCAGTACTTC. Encoded protein: CASGIQGSEQYF. The chain employs TRBV2 and TRBJ2-7; 7 bases are shared with TRBD1. Trimming removed 8 bases from V and 6 bases from J; junction bases left unmatched: 7. Germline-derived CDR1 and CDR2 are SNHLY and FYNNEI. The CDR3 loop spans 12 amino acids. Supplemented by reference TRBV2 and TRBJ2-7, the full variable domain reads EPEVTQTPSHQVTQMGQEVILRCVPISNHLYFYWYRQILGQKVEFLVSFYNNEISEKSEIFDDQFSVERPDGSNFTLKIRSTKLEDSAMYFCASGIQGSEQYFGPGTRLTVT.

Only a few counts were recorded for this clonotype. The chain uses TRBV20-1 and TRBJ2-3, with TRBD2 matching over 8 bases. Trimming at V came to 1 base and at J to 0 bases, leaving 9 bases not matched to a gene. The CDR3 length is 17 residues. Germline V lookup: CDR1 DFQATT, CDR2 SNEGSKA (reference sequence). For the CDR3, the DNA is TGCAGTGCTAGAGGTACAGCGGGAGCGACTAGCACAGATACGCAGTATTTT. Protein product: CSARGTAGATSTDTQYF.

This clonotype was recorded at least ten times. CDR3 nucleotide sequence: TGCGCCAACCACAGGGGGCGAGGGTACACTGAAGCTTTCTTT. Encoded protein: CANHRGRGYTEAFF. This sequence joins TRBV4-1 and TRBJ1-1; 9 nucleotides agree with TRBD1. Germline CDR1 is MGHRA and CDR2 is YSYEKL. The CDR3 length is 14 residues. Trimming at V came to 10 bases and at J to 3 bases, leaving 9 bases not matched to a gene.